A single sample is the source of the 20 T cell receptor beta chains below, sequenced in a study of graft-versus-host responses after intestinal transplantation. Only in-frame clones appear in the TCRdb table, and some are missing; sequencing was by immunoSEQ multiplex PCR. The table records around 96,000 clones, about 90% of them present only once. These receptors have no known antigen. The sample here was unstimulated CD4+ T cells sorted from spleen or lymph node cells, taken before intestinal transplant. Receptors were obtained from a human donor who received an intestinal transplant.

The V gene is TRBV2, the J gene TRBJ1-2, with no clear D. The CDR3 is made up of 14 amino acids. V gave up 6 bases and J gave up 14 bases, with 25 bases separating them. Germline V gene data show CDR1 as SNHLY and CDR2 as FYNNEI. The CDR3 sequence: CASRQAQTPVSWTF. In DNA form, the CDR3 reads TGTGCCAGCAGGCAGGCCCAAACCCCGGTTTCATGGACCTTC.

This clone appeared a single time. V is TRBV20-1 and J is TRBJ1-2, with 7 positions matching TRBD1. Germline CDR1 DFQATT, CDR2 SNEGSKA (reference sequence). The trim removed 6 bases at V and 7 bases at J, leaving 5 bases unmatched. The CDR3 runs to 11 residues. The CDR3 here is CSAANRGGYTF. CDR3 DNA sequence: TGCAGTGCGGCAAACAGGGGTGGCTACACCTTC.

The V and J genes are TRBV5-1 and TRBJ1-1, with D unclear. CDR1 and CDR2 (germline): SGHRS, YFSETQ. Trimming left V 1 base short and J 1 base short, with 5 bases between. The CDR3 has 13 amino acids. CDR3 residues: CASSLTENTEAFF. The CDR3 coding sequence is TGCGCCAGCAGCTTGACAGAGAACACTGAAGCTTTCTTT.

The rearrangement uses TRBV6-6 and TRBJ2-7, with D hard to call. Between the trimmed V and J ends, which lost 11 bases and 0 bases, there was a span of 17 bases. The CDR3 spans 14 residues. Germline CDR1 reads MNHNY; CDR2 reads SVGAGI (reference sequence). This CDR3 is CACDYSTYSYEQYF. CDR3 nucleotide sequence: TGTGCCTGCGATTATTCGACATACTCCTACGAGCAGTACTTC.

The V and J genes are TRBV19 and TRBJ1-5; 7 bases line up with TRBD1. CDR1 LNHDA and CDR2 SQIVND come from the germline V gene (reference sequence). The length of the CDR3 is 16 residues. The V segment lost 4 bases and the J segment 2 bases; nucleotides outside the gene matches: 8. CDR3 region: CASSTPTGVGNQPQHF. In DNA, the CDR3 is TGTGCCAGTAGTACCCCTACAGGGGTTGGCAATCAGCCCCAGCATTTT.

The chain uses TRBV6-5 and TRBJ1-4; perhaps TRBD1 as D (6 bases). CDR1 MNHEY and CDR2 SVGAGI come from the germline V gene. This CDR3 comprises 14 residues. Trimming took 5 bases from V and 1 from J, leaving 8 bases between them. The CDR3 sequence: CASSPTGTNEKLFF. The CDR3 coding sequence is TGTGCCAGCAGTCCGACAGGAACTAATGAAAAACTGTTTTTT.

The chain couples TRBV25-1 to TRBJ2-3; 11 nucleotides line up with TRBD2. The junction had 8 bases not matched to a gene; V was cut back by 3 bases and J by 0 bases. CDR1 and CDR2 from the germline V gene are MGHDK and SYGVNS. The CDR3 covers 18 residues. The DNA of the CDR3 is TGTGCCAGCAGTGACCCTACTAGCGGGGGACTAAGCACAGATACGCAGTATTTT. This encodes CASSDPTSGGLSTDTQYF. Combining the CDR3 with reference TRBV25-1 and TRBJ2-3 gives the whole variable domain EADIYQTPRYLVIGTGKKITLECSQTMGHDKMYWYQQDPGMELHLIHYSYGVNSTEKGDLSSESTVSRIRTEHFPLTLESARPSHTSQYLCASSDPTSGGLSTDTQYFGPGTRLTVL.

The V gene is TRBV6-6, the J gene TRBJ2-3; TRBD1 agrees at 7 bases. Per germline, CDR1 MNHNY and CDR2 SVGAGI (reference sequence). The ends lost 6 bases at V and 0 bases at J; junction bases unmatched: 3. The CDR3 has 14 residues. CDR3: CASSKQGSTDTQYF. The DNA of the CDR3 is TGTGCCAGCAGCAAACAGGGGAGCACAGATACGCAGTATTTT.

The rearrangement joins TRBV13 to TRBJ1-1; D possibly corresponds to TRBD1 (5 bases). The CDR3 has 14 residues. V lost 2 bases, J lost 3 bases, and 10 bases lay in between. Per germline, CDR1 PRHDT and CDR2 FYEKMQ (reference sequence). The CDR3, as DNA: TGTGCCAGCAGCTTAACAGGTTGGGACACTGAAGCTTTCTTT. Its protein product is CASSLTGWDTEAFF.

A single count supports this clone. This chain joins TRBV5-4 and TRBJ1-2; 10 bases line up with TRBD1. J was trimmed by 4 bases and V by 3 bases; bases with no gene match: 12. The CDR3 covers 17 residues. Germline V gives CDR1 SGHNT, CDR2 YYREEE (reference sequence). The chain's CDR3 is CASSSSKGQGGPYGYTF. Written as DNA, the CDR3 is TGTGCCAGCAGCTCTTCGAAAGGACAGGGGGGGCCCTATGGCTACACCTTC. Full variable domain (rest looked up from reference TRBV5-4 and TRBJ1-2): ETGVTQSPTHLIKTRGQQVTLRCSSQSGHNTVSWYQQALGQGPQFIFQYYREEENGRGNFPPRFSGLQFPNYSSELNVNALELDDSALYLCASSSSKGQGGPYGYTFGSGTRLTVV.

This clone has only a few counts. The chain carries TRBV6-5 and TRBJ1-1; 8 positions match TRBD1. CDR1 is MNHEY, CDR2 SVGAGI, per germline. The CDR3 has 15 amino acids. The ends lost 4 bases at V and 2 bases at J; junction bases unmatched: 6. CDR3 bases: TGTGCCAGCAGTTCAGGGGGCGCGGGTAACACTGAAGCTTTCTTT. Its translation: CASSSGGAGNTEAFF.

This clone occurred once. The rearrangement joins TRBV6-1 to TRBJ1-6; D remains unclear. Trimming took 5 bases from V and 8 from J, leaving 16 bases between them. This CDR3 has 15 residues. The germline V gene has CDR1 MNHNS and CDR2 SASEGT. The CDR3 DNA follows: TGTGCCAGCAGTCGGCAAGGAGGGCCCTATTCACCCCTCCACTTT. This codes for CASSRQGGPYSPLHF.

The CDR3 DNA is TGTGCTAGTGGTTTGGGCCGGGACTATCGAGCCTACAATGAGCAGTTCTTC. Amino acid sequence: CASGLGRDYRAYNEQFF. This chain joins TRBV12-5 and TRBJ2-1; 7 bases line up with TRBD2. CDR3 length: 17 amino acids. Germline V gene lookup returns CDR1 LGHNT and CDR2 FRNRAP. Germline trimming cut 1 base from V and 2 bases from J; bases unmatched to any gene: 8. The whole variable domain, filled in from reference TRBV12-5 and TRBJ2-1, reads DARVTQTPRHKVTEMGQEVTMRCQPILGHNTVFWYRQTMMQGLELLAYFRNRAPLDDSGMPKDRFSAEMPDATLATLKIQPSEPRDSAVYFCASGLGRDYRAYNEQFFGPGTRLTVL.

This rearrangement joins TRBV18 to TRBJ2-7; 7 bases match TRBD1. The V gene's germline CDR1 is KGHSH and CDR2 LQKENI. The CDR3 contains 13 residues. V lost 0 bases and J lost 6; bases outside the gene matches: 2. DNA of the CDR3: TGTGCCAGCTCACCACCGGGACAGATCGAGCAGTACTTC. Translation gives CASSPPGQIEQYF. The complete variable domain, with remaining parts taken from reference TRBV18 and TRBJ2-7, reads NAGVMQNPRHLVRRRGQEARLRCSPMKGHSHVYWYRQLPEEGLKFMVYLQKENIIDESGMPKERFSAEFPKEGPSILRIQQVVRGDSAAYFCASSPPGQIEQYFGPGTRLTVT.

The chain uses TRBV19 and TRBJ2-3; 13 bases match TRBD2. Germline assignment: CDR1 LNHDA and CDR2 SQIVND (reference sequence). This CDR3 spans 17 amino acids. Trimming at V came to 0 bases and at J to 3 bases, leaving 3 bases not matched to a gene. The CDR3 loop reads CASSIETSGGRTDTQYF. The CDR3 region has the DNA TGTGCCAGTAGTATAGAGACTAGCGGGGGGCGGACAGATACGCAGTATTTT.

The chain recombines TRBV27 with TRBJ2-7, with TRBD2 matching 9 bases. The CDR3 is made up of 14 amino acids. V dropped 5 bases and J dropped 2; count of bases not matched to a gene: 4. Germline V gene data show CDR1 as MNHEY and CDR2 as SMNVEV (reference sequence). For the CDR3, the DNA is TGTGCCAGCAGTCAGACTAGCGGCACCTACGAGCAGTACTTC. Translating it yields CASSQTSGTYEQYF.

The rearrangement joins TRBV27 to TRBJ1-2; D is possibly TRBD1 (6 bases). The CDR3 contains 17 residues. V lost 5 bases and J 4 bases, leaving 23 bases between the germline ends. Germline-derived CDR1 and CDR2 are MNHEY and SMNVEV (reference sequence). DNA of the CDR3: TGTGCCAGCAGTCCCGACCTTGATCAGACAGGTCCCTATGGCTACACCTTC. This codes for CASSPDLDQTGPYGYTF.

The chain employs TRBV6-6 and TRBJ2-2; maybe TRBD1 (5 bases). Trimming cost V 0 bases and J 0 bases, with 8 bases left between them. CDR1 and CDR2 (germline): MNHNY, SVGAGI (reference sequence). The CDR3 consists of 16 residues. CDR3 loop: CASSYSGQPNTGELFF. The CDR3 coding sequence is TGTGCCAGCAGTTACTCGGGGCAACCGAACACCGGGGAGCTGTTTTTT.

This sequence joins TRBV4-1 and TRBJ1-3, with D perhaps matching TRBD1 (6 bases). V dropped 6 bases and J dropped 0 bases, with 15 bases sitting between them. This CDR3 spans 16 amino acids. CDR1 and CDR2 (germline): MGHRA, YSYEKL. The CDR3 bases are TGCGCCAGCAGACAGCAGGGGCTCCTCTCTGGAAACACCATATATTTT. This encodes CASRQQGLLSGNTIYF.

This chain joins TRBV30 and TRBJ1-3; D ambiguous. Germline V gene sequence: CDR1 GTSNPN, CDR2 SVGIG (reference sequence). V dropped 4 bases and J dropped 2 bases, with 3 bases sitting between them. CDR3 length: 11 residues. CDR3 nucleotides: TGTGCCTGGACGGCTGGAAACACCATATATTTT. Translating it yields CAWTAGNTIYF.